This TCR beta chain was obtained from a study of T cells in women clearing cervical HPV infection. Study-wide background: Cases were women with histologically confirmed HPV16-related CIN3 or worse, including a couple of invasive cancers. Broader study findings: TRBV6-7 abundance was lower in cases than controls (roughly 0.11% versus 0.16%).

With regard to this clone: Its antigen is unidentified. The CDR3 end is not reached by the read, which stops 3 residues before it; the germline J gene fills it in.

The repertoire was sequenced with immunoSEQ multiplex PCR; TCRdb's copy has only in-frame clones and lacks some. The table lists approximately 28,000 clones. Trimming removed 0 bases from V and 4 bases from J, with 7 bases in between. The CDR3 is 14 amino acids. CDR1 and CDR2 (germline): SGHTA, FQGNSA. This chain joins TRBV7-2 and TRBJ1-5; tentatively, D is TRBD1 (5 bases). Material: blood buffy coat. This receptor was taken from a woman aged 18 to 75 with a cervical HPV16 infection that either progressed to CIN3+ or cleared (not recorded which). The CDR3 protein is CASSLAQGNQPQHF. The part of the CDR3 DNA that was read is TGTGCCAGCAGCTTAGCTCAGGGTAATCAGCCC.